These T cell receptor beta chains were read from a single sample in a study of shared clonotypes between healthy human individuals. Profiled with immunoSEQ multiplex PCR; TCRdb holds only in-frame clones, not every one. The sample carries approximately 1,000,000 clones, approximately 80% recorded once. The sample taken for sequencing was memory CD4+ T cells from PBMCs. These receptors originate from a man younger than 35 in good health. Some clones in this sample may be carry-over from other donors' samples. Each CDR3 is given with its conserved first and last residue. A D gene is named only where the DNA matches it firmly. Rows give clone size only sometimes, using once, few, many, or a class for an expanded clone.

TRBJ2-7,TRBV4-3,.,TRBD2,TGCGCCAGCAGCCGCCAACTAGCGGGGTTCGCCGAGCAGTACTTC,CASSRQLAGFAEQYF
TRBJ2-1,TRBV11-2,.,TRBD2,TGTGCCAGCAGCTTAGTTTCCCCCGGGACTAGAACCTACAATGAGCAGTTCTTC,CASSLVSPGTRTYNEQFF
TRBJ2-3,TRBV28,.,TRBD2,TGTGCCAGCAGTTCACGGACGGGGGGAACAGATACGCAGTATTTT,CASSSRTGGTDTQYF
TRBJ2-5,TRBV6-1,.,TRBD1,TGTGCCAGCAGTGATAACAGGGGCGCATCAGAGACCCAGTACTTC,CASSDNRGASETQYF
TRBJ2-2,TRBV5-6,.,.,TGTGCCAGCAGCTTACGCGTCGGGGAGCTGTTTTTT,CASSLRVGELFF
TRBJ1-1,TRBV27,once,.,TGTGCCAGCCGGAGGGGACAATGGAACACTGAAGCTTTCTTT,CASRRGQWNTEAFF
TRBJ1-4,TRBV28,.,.,TGTGCCAGCAGCCGTAATGAAAAACTGTTTTTT,CASSRNEKLFF
TRBJ2-5,TRBV5-1,.,.,TGCGCCAGCAGCTTGGACAGGGCGGGGGAGACCCAGTACTTC,CASSLDRAGETQYF
TRBJ2-3,TRBV5-8,.,.,TGTGCCAGCAGCATATTTAGCACAGATACGCAGTATTTT,CASSIFSTDTQYF
TRBJ2-7,TRBV15,.,TRBD2,TGTGCCACCAGCATTAGCCGACTAGCGGGAGACCACGAGCAGTACTTC,CATSISRLAGDHEQYF
TRBJ2-7,TRBV5-6,.,.,TGTGCCAGCAGCTTGAGGCTCAGGGGTCCCTACGAGCAGTACTTC,CASSLRLRGPYEQYF
TRBJ2-3,TRBV28,.,TRBD2,TGTGCCAGCAGCCCCGCTACTAGCGGGAGGGCCCCCAGCACAGATACGCAGTATTTT,CASSPATSGRAPSTDTQYF
TRBJ2-1,TRBV27,.,TRBD2,TGTGCCAGCAGGCCTACCGGGACTAGCGGCAATGAGCAGTTCTTC,CASRPTGTSGNEQFF
TRBJ1-2,TRBV29-1,.,TRBD1,TGCAGCGCCGCGGGGACAGGGAACTATGGCTACACCTTC,CSAAGTGNYGYTF
TRBJ2-5,TRBV7-9,.,.,TGTGCCAGCAGCTTAGTGGCGGGCCTGGGTGAGACCCAGTACTTC,CASSLVAGLGETQYF
TRBJ1-2,TRBV4-1,few,.,TGCGCCAGCAGCCAAGAGAGGGGCGGATCCCGTAGGAATGGCTACACCTTC,CASSQERGGSRRNGYTF
TRBJ2-7,TRBV6-6,.,.,TGTGCCAGTGGTGGGGACGCCTACGAGCAGTACTTC,CASGGDAYEQYF
TRBJ2-1,TRBV5-8,.,.,TGTGCCAGCAGCAGGACACGAAACAATGAGCAGTTCTTC,CASSRTRNNEQFF
TRBJ1-2,TRBV29-1,.,.,TGCAGCGTCCGGAGGACAGATCATGGCTACACCTTC,CSVRRTDHGYTF
TRBJ2-7,TRBV6-6,once,.,TGTGCCAGCAGTTCGGACACTTACGAGCAGTACTTC,CASSSDTYEQYF
TRBJ1-2,TRBV5-4,.,TRBD1,TGTGCCAGCAGCGTAAGGATGGACAGGGGTAATGGCTACACCTTC,CASSVRMDRGNGYTF
TRBJ2-5,TRBV5-1,.,.,TGCGCCAGCAGCTCGGACGGGACAGGGACAGCGGGAGGGGTCACCCAGTACTTC,CASSSDGTGTAGGVTQYF
TRBJ1-3,TRBV7-3,.,TRBD1,TGTGCCAGCAGCCCCCACGCCGGACAGGGGGCACCCATATATTTT,CASSPHAGQGAPIYF
TRBJ2-7,TRBV5-8,.,TRBD1,TGTGCCAGCAGCCCTCTCCGGGGGACAGGGTCCTACGAGCAGTACTTC,CASSPLRGTGSYEQYF
TRBJ2-3,TRBV28,.,TRBD2,TGTGCCAGCAGGGGCCCCGGACTAGCGGGGTCAACAGATACGCAGTATTTT,CASRGPGLAGSTDTQYF
TRBJ1-1,TRBV5-4,.,.,TGTGCCAGCAGCTTGGGGGGCGCAATGCCCCATGAAGCTTTCTTT,CASSLGGAMPHEAFF
TRBJ2-1,TRBV2,.,TRBD2,TGTGCCAGCAGGGTACTAGCGGGAGGGGTCAATGAGCAGTTCTTC,CASRVLAGGVNEQFF
TRBJ1-1,TRBV25-1,.,TRBD1,TGTGCCAGCAGTGAACCCGGGGACAGGAACACTGAAGCTTTCTTT,CASSEPGDRNTEAFF
TRBJ1-6,TRBV18,.,.,TGTGCCAGCTCACGCGATAATTTTAATTCACCCCTCCACTTT,CASSRDNFNSPLHF
TRBJ1-1,TRBV11-3,.,.,TGTGCCAGCAGCTTAGAGATGGGCGCGGAGGCTTTCTTT,CASSLEMGAEAFF
TRBJ2-1,TRBV27,.,TRBD2,TGTGCCAGCAGTTTTTCCGGGACTAGCGGGGAGACCCCACACAATGAGCAGTTCTTC,CASSFSGTSGETPHNEQFF
TRBJ2-3,TRBV9,.,.,TGTGCCAGCAGCCCCCAAGTAGGGGAGACTACGCAGTATTTT,CASSPQVGETTQYF
TRBJ1-2,TRBV7-3,once,.,TGTGCCAGCAGCCAACAGGTGGGCTATGGCTACACCTTC,CASSQQVGYGYTF
TRBJ2-7,TRBV9,.,TRBD2,TGTGCCAGCAGCGTAGCGGGTAGCGGGGGGTACGAGCAGTACTTC,CASSVAGSGGYEQYF
TRBJ1-5,TRBV4-1,.,.,TGCGCCAGCAGCCAAGATAGCAACAAGGGCAATCAGCCCCAGCATTTT,CASSQDSNKGNQPQHF
TRBJ2-6,TRBV6-4,.,TRBD2,TGTGCCAGCGAAGCGGGAGGGCCGTTGTTAAAAACTGGGGCCAACGTCCTGACTTTC,CASEAGGPLLKTGANVLTF
TRBJ1-5,TRBV15,.,.,TGTGCCACCAGCAGAGATCGTAGGGGTTATCAGCCCCAGCATTTT,CATSRDRRGYQPQHF
TRBJ2-5,TRBV5-6,once,.,TGTGCCAGCAGCCCAGGGGACGGAGAGACCCAGTACTTC,CASSPGDGETQYF
TRBJ1-5,TRBV7-8,.,.,TGTGCCAGCAGCCAGCGTGTCCAGGGCGGCAATCAGCCCCAGCATTTT,CASSQRVQGGNQPQHF
TRBJ1-1,TRBV7-9,.,TRBD1,TGTGCCAGCAGACACAGGGGACAGGACACTGAAGCTTTCTTT,CASRHRGQDTEAFF
TRBJ2-1,TRBV5-1,.,.,TGCGCCAGCAGCGGGACCCTCAATGAGCAGTTCTTC,CASSGTLNEQFF
TRBJ2-5,TRBV30,.,.,TGTGCCTGGACCTCGGGGTTTCAAGAGACCCAGTACTTC,CAWTSGFQETQYF
TRBJ2-3,TRBV13,.,TRBD2,TGTGCCAGCAGCTTTTCCCCGAGGACTAGCGGAGTAAAGACGCAGTATTTT,CASSFSPRTSGVKTQYF
TRBJ2-7,TRBV4-3,.,TRBD2,TGCGCCAGCAGCCGGAACCACGGGGGGGGTGCCTACGAGCAGTACTTC,CASSRNHGGGAYEQYF
TRBJ2-7,TRBV28,.,TRBD1,TGTGCCAGTGGGACAGGGCCCTACGAGCAGTACTTC,CASGTGPYEQYF
TRBJ2-1,TRBV11-2,few,.,TGTGCCAGCAGCCCTAGAGCGGTTAATGAGCAGTTCTTC,CASSPRAVNEQFF
TRBJ2-3,TRBV19,.,.,TGTGCCACCGGGTCCCGCACAGATACGCAGTATTTT,CATGSRTDTQYF
TRBJ1-4,TRBV28,.,.,TGTGCCAGCAGTACCGGGACTCTTAAAAAACTGTTTTTT,CASSTGTLKKLFF
TRBJ1-2,TRBV30,.,.,TGTGCCTGGACGGCAGTCGCCAGCTCCTTTGCCGGCTACACCTTC,CAWTAVASSFAGYTF
TRBJ1-1,TRBV12-5,.,TRBD1,TGTGCTAGTGGGACAGGGAGCTCTGAAGCTTTCTTT,CASGTGSSEAFF
TRBJ2-1,TRBV28,.,.,TGTGCCAGCAGTTTAATACAGGGAGTATTAGGGGAGCAGTTCTTC,CASSLIQGVLGEQFF
TRBJ2-7,TRBV10-1,.,.,TGCGCCAGCGTCGTAAGGACAGTTTCGAACGAGCAGTACTTC,CASVVRTVSNEQYF
TRBJ1-6,TRBV7-9,once,.,TGTGCCAGCAGCTTAGCCCAGGGTTCCTATAATTCACCCCTCCACTTT,CASSLAQGSYNSPLHF
TRBJ2-7,TRBV6-6,.,TRBD1,TGTGCCAGCACTTATCAAAGGGGGCAATACGAGCAGTACTTC,CASTYQRGQYEQYF
TRBJ1-3,TRBV2,few,.,TGTGCCAGCTCTTCAGGGGTCGGAAACACCATATATTTT,CASSSGVGNTIYF
TRBJ2-3,TRBV15,.,.,TGTGCCACCAGCAGACGGACGGGCTCAGATACGCAGTATTTT,CATSRRTGSDTQYF
TRBJ1-2,TRBV18,.,.,TGTGCCAGCTCACCACTAAACACGGCAGAAGCCTATGGCTACACCTTC,CASSPLNTAEAYGYTF
TRBJ2-1,TRBV10-3,.,TRBD2,TGTGCCATCACCCCGTGGCGGGAGGATTACAATGAGCAGTTCTTC,CAITPWREDYNEQFF
TRBJ2-5,TRBV5-1,few,TRBD2,TGCGCCAGCCGCCTGTGGGGGGGAGAGACCCAGTACTTC,CASRLWGGETQYF